The 19 T cell receptor beta chains below were found in one sample sequenced in a study of shared clonotypes between healthy human individuals. Using immunoSEQ multiplex PCR, the repertoire was profiled, and TCRdb retains in-frame clones only, with some absent. Of 2 million to 2.5 million clones in the sample, 95% were seen once. Sequenced sample: naive CD4+ T cells sorted from blood. Noted subset: CD45RA+ positively selected. These receptors all come from a man between 18 and 35 years old in good health.

V and J are TRBV19 and TRBJ1-5; weak D call: TRBD1 (6 bases). Germline values: CDR1 LNHDA, CDR2 SQIVND (reference sequence). The V end lost 6 bases, the J end lost 4 bases, and 19 bases lay between the germline ends. The CDR3 spans 16 residues. The CDR3 here is CASRSLHVGTNQPQHF. The CDR3 bases are TGTGCCAGTAGATCACTCCACGTGGGGACAAATCAGCCCCAGCATTTT. Full variable domain (remainder filled in from reference TRBV19 and TRBJ1-5): DGGITQSPKYLFRKEGQNVTLSCEQNLNHDAMYWYRQDPGQGLRLIYYSQIVNDFQKGDIAEGYSVSREKKESFPLTVTSAQKNPTAFYLCASRSLHVGTNQPQHFGDGTRLSIL.

The gene calls are TRBV28 and TRBJ1-2; perhaps TRBD1 as D (6 bases). This CDR3 has 13 amino acids. Germline lookup yields CDR1 MDHEN and CDR2 SYDVKM. Trimming took 7 bases from V and 8 from J, leaving 17 bases between them. CDR3 in DNA: TGTGCCAGCAATCAACAGGGAATCGGCGGCTACACCTTC. Translating it yields CASNQQGIGGYTF.

The J gene is TRBJ1-1, the V gene TRBV15; D might be TRBD1 (5 bases). The ends were cut back, 4 bases at V and 1 base at J, with 10 bases in the middle. Germline values: CDR1 LNHNV, CDR2 YYDKDF (reference sequence). The CDR3 spans 14 residues. The CDR3: CATSMGRRNTEAFF. CDR3 in DNA: TGTGCCACCAGCATGGGACGGAGGAACACTGAAGCTTTCTTT. Filled out from reference TRBV15 and TRBJ1-1, the complete variable domain reads DAMVIQNPRYQVTQFGKPVTLSCSQTLNHNVMYWYQQKSSQAPKLLFHYYDKDFNNEADTPDNFQSRRPNTSFCFLDIRSPGLGDTAMYLCATSMGRRNTEAFFGQGTRLTVV.

This chain uses TRBV19 with TRBJ2-1, with D maybe TRBD1 (6 bases). The CDR3 has 14 residues. V lost 8 bases to trimming and J lost 0 bases, with 11 bases between them. Germline CDR1 reads LNHDA; CDR2 reads SQIVND (reference sequence). The CDR3 spells CASQQGHSYNEQFF. The CDR3 DNA reads as TGTGCCAGTCAACAGGGTCACTCCTACAATGAGCAGTTCTTC.

The chain is built from TRBV6-1 and TRBJ1-2, with TRBD1 matching over 7 bases. Germline loops: CDR1 MNHNS, CDR2 SASEGT. There are 13 residues in the CDR3. After removal of 5 bases from V and 7 bases from J, the junction contained 7 bases not matched to a gene. The CDR3: CASSIKQGSGYTF. The DNA for the CDR3 is TGTGCCAGCAGTATAAAACAGGGGTCTGGCTACACCTTC.

With respect to this clone: The identical CDR3 is also encoded by other nucleotide sequences in the sample. The rearrangement uses TRBV5-1 and TRBJ2-3; D call uncertain. V was trimmed by 2 bases and J by 0 bases, leaving 4 bases between them. The CDR3 extends over 13 amino acids. From germline, CDR1 is SGHRS and CDR2 YFSETQ. The CDR3 nucleotides are TGCGCCAGCAGCTTCGATAGCACAGATACGCAGTATTTT. Its protein product is CASSFDSTDTQYF. The whole variable domain, filled in from reference TRBV5-1 and TRBJ2-3, reads KAGVTQTPRYLIKTRGQQVTLSCSPISGHRSVSWYQQTPGQGLQFLFEYFSETQRNKGNFPGRFSGRQFSNSRSEMNVSTLELGDSALYLCASSFDSTDTQYFGPGTRLTVL.

In regard to this clone: Different DNA sequences within this sample yield the same CDR3. The chain is built from TRBV5-1 and TRBJ2-2; the D is unclear. This CDR3 is 14 amino acids long. Germline CDR1 and CDR2: SGHRS and YFSETQ. Deletions cut 0 bases from V and 2 bases from J, with 5 bases between. The CDR3 region is CASSLALNTGELFF. In nucleotides, the CDR3 is TGCGCCAGCAGCTTGGCCCTAAACACCGGGGAGCTGTTTTTT. Complete variable domain (other parts from reference TRBV5-1 and TRBJ2-2): KAGVTQTPRYLIKTRGQQVTLSCSPISGHRSVSWYQQTPGQGLQFLFEYFSETQRNKGNFPGRFSGRQFSNSRSEMNVSTLELGDSALYLCASSLALNTGELFFGEGSRLTVL.

The genes are TRBV5-1 and TRBJ2-5; the match to TRBD2 covers 7 bases. With V trimmed by 0 bases and J by 9 bases, 8 bases remained unmatched. The germline gives CDR1 SGHRS, CDR2 YFSETQ. The CDR3 has 14 amino acids. The CDR3 bases are TGCGCCAGCAGCTTGGAACTAGCGCCGGGGGCCCAGTACTTC. Translation: CASSLELAPGAQYF. The full variable domain, its missing parts supplied by reference TRBV5-1 and TRBJ2-5, is KAGVTQTPRYLIKTRGQQVTLSCSPISGHRSVSWYQQTPGQGLQFLFEYFSETQRNKGNFPGRFSGRQFSNSRSEMNVSTLELGDSALYLCASSLELAPGAQYFGPGTRLLVL.

The chain couples TRBV27 to TRBJ1-1; D unresolved. The CDR3 has 15 residues. The germline gives CDR1 MNHEY, CDR2 SMNVEV (reference sequence). V was trimmed by 4 bases and J by 0 bases, leaving 12 bases between them. In DNA form, the CDR3 reads TGTGCCAGCAGTTCTGGATCCGTGATGAACACTGAAGCTTTCTTT. This codes for CASSSGSVMNTEAFF.

V is TRBV2 and J is TRBJ2-2; 7 nucleotides agree with TRBD2. The germline CDR1 and CDR2 sequences are SNHLY and FYNNEI. The CDR3 extends over 13 amino acids. V was pared by 7 bases and J by 3 bases, with 2 bases of the junction left unmatched. The CDR3 protein is CASTLADTGELFF. The DNA of the CDR3 is TGTGCCAGCACGCTAGCGGACACCGGGGAGCTGTTTTTT. Variable domain in full (rest from reference TRBV2 and TRBJ2-2): EPEVTQTPSHQVTQMGQEVILRCVPISNHLYFYWYRQILGQKVEFLVSFYNNEISEKSEIFDDQFSVERPDGSNFTLKIRSTKLEDSAMYFCASTLADTGELFFGEGSRLTVL.

This chain uses TRBV5-1 with TRBJ2-2, with D possibly TRBD1 on 6 matching bases. The CDR3 runs to 17 residues. Germline V gives CDR1 SGHRS, CDR2 YFSETQ. Deletions cut 0 bases from V and 1 base from J, with 13 bases between. The CDR3 loop is CASSLAQGPQNTGELFF. The DNA of the CDR3 is TGCGCCAGCAGCTTGGCACAGGGCCCTCAGAACACCGGGGAGCTGTTTTTT.

A note on this clone: Other DNA sequences of this sample code for an identical CDR3. V usage is TRBV6-1 and J usage is TRBJ1-2; TRBD1 is a possible D gene (6 bases). V lost 7 bases, J lost 1 base, and 10 bases lay in between. The CDR3 sequence is 13 residues long. Germline V gene sequence: CDR1 MNHNS, CDR2 SASEGT. In DNA form, the CDR3 reads TGTGCCAGCATCCGGACAGATAACTATGGCTACACCTTC. Encoded protein: CASIRTDNYGYTF.

The chain carries TRBV15 and TRBJ2-5, with 7 bases identical to TRBD1. V lost 4 bases to trimming and J lost 2 bases; unmatched junction nucleotides: 7. Germline loops: CDR1 LNHNV, CDR2 YYDKDF (reference sequence). The CDR3 is made up of 15 amino acids. The CDR3 spells CATSKGDRKQETQYF. The CDR3 nucleotides read TGTGCCACCAGCAAGGGGGACAGAAAACAAGAGACCCAGTACTTC.

The gene calls are TRBV27 and TRBJ1-1; tentative D call: TRBD1 (5 bases). The CDR3 consists of 15 residues. The V end lost 0 bases, the J end lost 0 bases, and 8 bases lay between the germline ends. Germline V gene sequence: CDR1 MNHEY, CDR2 SMNVEV (reference sequence). In DNA form, the CDR3 reads TGTGCCAGCAGTTTATCCGGACACCTGAACACTGAAGCTTTCTTT. Protein: CASSLSGHLNTEAFF.

CDR3 sequence reads: CASSGTGSREKLFF. The CDR3 DNA reads as TGCGCCAGCAGCGGGACAGGGTCAAGGGAAAAACTGTTTTTT. The gene calls are TRBV5-1 and TRBJ1-4; 9 positions agree with TRBD1. V shed 4 bases, J shed 8 bases, and the junction held 6 bases outside the gene matches. Germline V lookup: CDR1 SGHRS, CDR2 YFSETQ. This CDR3 contains 14 residues.

The chain combines TRBV6-1 with TRBJ1-2; D might be TRBD1 (5 bases). CDR1 and CDR2 from the germline V gene are MNHNS and SASEGT. The CDR3 is 13 residues long. The V end lost 5 bases, the J end lost 6 bases, and 13 bases lay between the germline ends. The CDR3 bases are TGTGCCAGCAGTTCGGGAGGGGAAAATGGCTACACCTTC. It translates to CASSSGGENGYTF.

The chain employs TRBV5-1 and TRBJ2-5; possibly TRBD2 for D (6 bases). Germline V CDR1 and CDR2: SGHRS, YFSETQ. This CDR3 comprises 15 residues. The V gene lost 0 bases and the J gene lost 5 bases, with 14 bases spanning the gap. CDR3 DNA: TGCGCCAGCAGCTTGGCCCCTTTGGAGGGTGAGACCCAGTACTTC. It specifies CASSLAPLEGETQYF.

The V gene is TRBV5-4, the J gene TRBJ2-7; 12 bases fit TRBD2. The CDR3 is 15 residues long. V shed 4 bases, J shed 4 bases, and the junction held 6 bases outside the gene matches. Per the germline V gene, CDR1 is SGHNT and CDR2 is YYREEE (reference sequence). The CDR3 coding sequence is TGTGCCAGCAGCGTGACTAGCGGGGGTCGGTACGAGCAGTACTTC. It yields the protein CASSVTSGGRYEQYF.

The V call is TRBV28, the J call TRBJ1-5; no reliable D call. Trimming shortened V by 8 bases and J by 1 base, and 18 bases separated the two germline ends. Germline V CDR1 and CDR2: MDHEN, SYDVKM. CDR3 length: 16 residues. The CDR3 protein is CASVRSWGGSNQPQHF. For the CDR3, the DNA is TGTGCCAGCGTTCGATCGTGGGGAGGGAGCAATCAGCCCCAGCATTTT. The full variable domain, rest sourced from reference TRBV28 and TRBJ1-5, is DVKVTQSSRYLVKRTGEKVFLECVQDMDHENMFWYRQDPGLGLRLIYFSYDVKMKEKGDIPEGYSVSREKKERFSLILESASTNQTSMYLCASVRSWGGSNQPQHFGDGTRLSIL.